This TCR beta chain comes out of a study of blood T cell repertoires in COVID-19. Per the original data handling: Amplification from reference gene primers served as the basis for estimated nucleated cell counts. The method was immunoSEQ multiplex PCR; TCRdb's version includes in-frame clones alone and lacks a portion of them. The V and J calls and clone size were taken over from that table, and D and trimming were inferred from the DNA. The sample consists of roughly 130,000 clones, roughly 86% of them appearing once. From germline, CDR1 is DFQATT and CDR2 SNEGSKA (reference sequence). Trimming took off 5 bases at V and 8 bases at J, with 12 bases between the two ends. There are 11 residues in the CDR3.

V and J are TRBV20-1 and TRBJ1-2; possible D gene TRBD1, 6 bases. The sample comprised peripheral blood. The clonotype originates from a woman in her fifties or sixties with acute or convalescent COVID-19. This CDR3 reads CSAGGGEGYTF. CDR3 coding DNA: TGCAGTGCTGGAGGGGGGGAAGGCTACACCTTC.